Here is one T cell receptor beta chain with its context. The sample originates from a study of blood T cell repertoires in COVID-19. Ages ranged from 18 to 89 years, with residence in about 23 US areas. Symptom resolution, clearance, or two negative PCRs marked the recovered donors of Cohort 3. Sequenced by immunoSEQ multiplex PCR; TCRdb stores in-frame clones only, minus some. The sample consists of 85,000 to 130,000 clones, 80% to 90% of them appearing once. The V end was cut by 4 bases, the J end by 5 bases, with 17 bases between. The CDR3 spans 15 residues. The germline V gene has CDR1 SGHTA and CDR2 FQGTGA.

The sequence was collected from a woman between 45 and 65 years old who had recovered from COVID-19. What was sequenced was PBMCs or T cells enriched from blood (not recorded which). The chain links TRBV7-3 to TRBJ2-5, with a tentative D call TRBD2 (5 bases). The CDR3, as DNA: TGTGCCAGCAGCTGGACCGGGTCTAAGCGGGAGACCCAGTACTTC. This gives the protein CASSWTGSKRETQYF. Variable domain in full (rest from reference TRBV7-3 and TRBJ2-5): GAGVSQTPSNKVTEKGKYVELRCDPISGHTALYWYRQSLGQGPEFLIYFQGTGAADDSGLPNDRFFAVRPEGSVSTLKIQRTERGDSAVYLCASSWTGSKRETQYFGPGTRLLVL.